The present T cell receptor (beta chain) was sequenced within a study of blood T cell repertoires in COVID-19. Across the whole study: T cells, B-cell-depleted T cells, or PBMCs supplied cDNA or gDNA.

The authors' processing: The assay estimated nucleated cells by amplifying reference gene primers. Profiling relied on immunoSEQ multiplex PCR, and the TCRdb table lists in-frame clones only, not all of them. V, J and clone size are those of that table, while D and trimming were read from the DNA. The data hold more than 250,000 clones, with approximately 86% observed a single time. Residents of over 20 US areas, aged roughly 18 to 90 years, made up the participants. The sequencing sample was made of PBMCs or T cells enriched from blood (not recorded which). The receptor was isolated from a woman aged 18-29 years who had recovered from COVID-19.

CDR3 region: CATSRGQGAEDEAFF. The CDR3, as DNA: TGTGCCACCAGCAGGGGACAGGGGGCCGAAGATGAAGCTTTCTTT. This chain links TRBV15 with TRBJ1-1; 12 positions agree with TRBD1. The CDR3 consists of 15 residues. CDR1 LNHNV and CDR2 YYDKDF come from the germline V gene (reference sequence). V lost 3 bases, J lost 7 bases, and 6 bases stayed unmatched.